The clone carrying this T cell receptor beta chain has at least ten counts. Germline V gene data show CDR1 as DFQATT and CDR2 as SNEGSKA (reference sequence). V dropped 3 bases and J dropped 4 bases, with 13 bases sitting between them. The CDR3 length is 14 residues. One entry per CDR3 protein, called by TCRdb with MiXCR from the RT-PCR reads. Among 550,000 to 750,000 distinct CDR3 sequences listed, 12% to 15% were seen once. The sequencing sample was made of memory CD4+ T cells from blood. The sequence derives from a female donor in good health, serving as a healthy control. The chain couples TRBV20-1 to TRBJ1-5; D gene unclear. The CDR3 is CSASRHSLNQPQHF. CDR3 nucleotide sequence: TGCAGTGCTAGTAGACACTCGCTTAATCAGCCCCAGCATTTT.